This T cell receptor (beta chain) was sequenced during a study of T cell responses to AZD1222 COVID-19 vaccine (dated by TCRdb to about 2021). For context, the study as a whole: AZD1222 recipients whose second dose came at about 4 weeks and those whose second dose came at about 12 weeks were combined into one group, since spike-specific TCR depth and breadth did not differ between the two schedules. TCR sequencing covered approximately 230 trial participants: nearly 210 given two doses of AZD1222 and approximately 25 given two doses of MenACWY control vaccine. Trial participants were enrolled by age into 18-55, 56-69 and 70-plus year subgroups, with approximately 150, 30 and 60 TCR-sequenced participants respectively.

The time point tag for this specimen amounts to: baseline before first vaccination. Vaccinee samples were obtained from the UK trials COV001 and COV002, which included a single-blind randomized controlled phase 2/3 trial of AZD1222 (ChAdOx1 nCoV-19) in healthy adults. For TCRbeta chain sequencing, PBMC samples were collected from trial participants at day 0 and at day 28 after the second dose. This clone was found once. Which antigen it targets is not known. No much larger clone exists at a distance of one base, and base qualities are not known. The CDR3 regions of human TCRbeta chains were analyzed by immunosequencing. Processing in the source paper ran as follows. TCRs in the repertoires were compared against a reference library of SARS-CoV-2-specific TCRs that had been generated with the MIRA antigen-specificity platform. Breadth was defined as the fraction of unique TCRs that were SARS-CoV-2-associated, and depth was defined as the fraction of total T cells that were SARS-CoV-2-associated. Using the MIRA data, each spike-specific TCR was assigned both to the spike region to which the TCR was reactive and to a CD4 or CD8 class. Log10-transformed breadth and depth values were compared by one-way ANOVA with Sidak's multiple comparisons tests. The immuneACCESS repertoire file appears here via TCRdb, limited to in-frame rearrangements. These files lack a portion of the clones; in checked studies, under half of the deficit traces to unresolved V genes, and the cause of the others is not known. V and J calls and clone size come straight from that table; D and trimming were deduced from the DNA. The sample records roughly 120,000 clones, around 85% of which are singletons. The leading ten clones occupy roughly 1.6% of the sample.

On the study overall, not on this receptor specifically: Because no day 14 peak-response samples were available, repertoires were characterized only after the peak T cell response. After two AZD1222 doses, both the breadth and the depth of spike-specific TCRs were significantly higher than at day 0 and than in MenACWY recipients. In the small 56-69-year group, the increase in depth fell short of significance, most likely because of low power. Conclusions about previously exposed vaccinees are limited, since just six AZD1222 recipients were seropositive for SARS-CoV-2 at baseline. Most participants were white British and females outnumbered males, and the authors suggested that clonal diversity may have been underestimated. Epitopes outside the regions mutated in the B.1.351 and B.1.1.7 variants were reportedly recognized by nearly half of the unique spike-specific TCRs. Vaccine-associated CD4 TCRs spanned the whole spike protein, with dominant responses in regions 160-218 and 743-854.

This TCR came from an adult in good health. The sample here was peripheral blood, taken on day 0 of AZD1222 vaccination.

This receptor has the CDR3 CASTFTLNTEAFF. The DNA is as follows: TGTGCCAGCACCTTCACATTGAACACTGAAGCTTTCTTT. This receptor chain uses TRBV12-3 or TRBV12-4 and TRBJ1-1; the D segment cannot be called with confidence. The cysteine opens and the phenylalanine closes a CDR3 of 13 amino acids. The sequence is cut down to CDR3 DNA, 39 bases in frame from base 1. A distance of 9 bases separates the germline ends of V and J, which lose 7 bases and 0 bases respectively.